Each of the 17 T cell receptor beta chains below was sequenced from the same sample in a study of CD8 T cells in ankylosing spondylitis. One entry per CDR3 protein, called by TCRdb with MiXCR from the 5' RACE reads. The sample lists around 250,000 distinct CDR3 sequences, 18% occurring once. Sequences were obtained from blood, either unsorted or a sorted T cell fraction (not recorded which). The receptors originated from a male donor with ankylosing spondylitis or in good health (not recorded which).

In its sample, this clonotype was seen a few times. The CDR3 here is CAISGPGTINEQFF. The CDR3, as DNA: TGTGCCATCAGTGGTCCCGGGACAATCAATGAGCAGTTCTTC. The chain combines TRBV10-3 with TRBJ2-1, with D possibly TRBD1 on 6 matching bases. V gave up 4 bases and J gave up 6 bases, with 13 bases separating them. This CDR3 spans 14 amino acids. CDR1 and CDR2 from the germline V gene are ENHRY and SYGVKD.

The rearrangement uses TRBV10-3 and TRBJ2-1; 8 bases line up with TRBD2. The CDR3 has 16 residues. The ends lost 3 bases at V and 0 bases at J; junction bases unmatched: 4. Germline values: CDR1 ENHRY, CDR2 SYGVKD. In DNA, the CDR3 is TGTGCCATCAGTGAATTAGCGGGGAACTCCTACAATGAGCAGTTCTTC. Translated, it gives CAISELAGNSYNEQFF.

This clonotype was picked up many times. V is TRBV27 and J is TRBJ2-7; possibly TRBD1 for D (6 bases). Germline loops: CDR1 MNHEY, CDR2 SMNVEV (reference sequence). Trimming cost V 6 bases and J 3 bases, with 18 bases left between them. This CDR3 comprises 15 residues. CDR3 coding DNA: TGTGCCAGCAGCCCCAGGGGTGTGGGATACTACGAGCAGTACTTC. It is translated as CASSPRGVGYYEQYF.

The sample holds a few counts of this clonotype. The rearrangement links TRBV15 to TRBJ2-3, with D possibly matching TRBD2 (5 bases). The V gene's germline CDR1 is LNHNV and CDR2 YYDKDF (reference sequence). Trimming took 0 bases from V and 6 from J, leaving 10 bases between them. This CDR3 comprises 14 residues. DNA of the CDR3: TGTGCCACCAGCAGAGAGGAGGTTGGCGATACGCAGTATTTT. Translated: CATSREEVGDTQYF.

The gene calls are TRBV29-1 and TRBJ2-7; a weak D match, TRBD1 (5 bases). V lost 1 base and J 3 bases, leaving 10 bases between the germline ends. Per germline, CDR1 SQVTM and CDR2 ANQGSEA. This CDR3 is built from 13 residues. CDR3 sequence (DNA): TGCAGCGTTGAAGGGGGCTGGGGCTACGAGCAGTACTTC. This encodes CSVEGGWGYEQYF.

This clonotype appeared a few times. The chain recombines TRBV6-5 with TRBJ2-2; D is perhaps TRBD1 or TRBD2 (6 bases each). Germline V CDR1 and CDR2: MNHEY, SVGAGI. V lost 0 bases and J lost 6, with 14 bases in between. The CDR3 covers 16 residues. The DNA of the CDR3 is TGTGCCAGCAGTTACTCATACGGAGGGGGATCCGGGGAGCTGTTTTTT. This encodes CASSYSYGGGSGELFF.

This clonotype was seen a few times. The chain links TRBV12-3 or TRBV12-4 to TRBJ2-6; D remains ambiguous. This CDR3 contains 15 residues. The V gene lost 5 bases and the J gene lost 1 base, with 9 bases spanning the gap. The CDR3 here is CASSLEVSGANVLTF. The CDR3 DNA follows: TGTGCCAGCAGTCTCGAGGTATCTGGGGCCAACGTCCTGACTTTC.

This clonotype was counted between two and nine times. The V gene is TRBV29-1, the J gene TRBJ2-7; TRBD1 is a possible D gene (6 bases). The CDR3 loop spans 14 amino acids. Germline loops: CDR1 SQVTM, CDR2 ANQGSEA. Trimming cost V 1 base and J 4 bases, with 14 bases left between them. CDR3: CSVEVTGTTYEQYF. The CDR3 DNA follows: TGCAGCGTTGAAGTTACCGGGACAACGTACGAGCAGTACTTC.

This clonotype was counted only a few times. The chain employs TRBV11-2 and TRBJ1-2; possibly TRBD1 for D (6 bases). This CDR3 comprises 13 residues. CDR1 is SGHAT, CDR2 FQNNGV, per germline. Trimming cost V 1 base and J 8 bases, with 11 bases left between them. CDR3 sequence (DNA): TGTGCCAGCAGCTTAGTACAGGGCGACGGCTACACCTTC. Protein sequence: CASSLVQGDGYTF.

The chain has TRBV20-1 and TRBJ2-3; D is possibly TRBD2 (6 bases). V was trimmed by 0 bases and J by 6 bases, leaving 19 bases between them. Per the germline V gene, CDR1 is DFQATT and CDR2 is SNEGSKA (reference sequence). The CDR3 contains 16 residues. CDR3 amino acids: CSARDFEGLPGDTQYF. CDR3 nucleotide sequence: TGCAGTGCTAGAGATTTCGAGGGACTGCCGGGTGATACGCAGTATTTT.

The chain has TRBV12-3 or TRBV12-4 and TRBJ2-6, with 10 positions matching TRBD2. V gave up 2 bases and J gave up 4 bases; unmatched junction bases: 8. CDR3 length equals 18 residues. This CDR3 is CASSLPSGLAPGANVLTF. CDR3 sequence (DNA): TGTGCCAGCAGTTTACCCTCGGGACTAGCGCCAGGGGCCAACGTCCTGACTTTC.

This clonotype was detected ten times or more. The CDR3 loop is CSVEGMEGKTGNTIYF. CDR3 coding DNA: TGCAGCGTTGAAGGAATGGAAGGGAAAACTGGAAACACCATATATTTT. The V gene is TRBV29-1, the J gene TRBJ1-3, with D unresolved. Deletions cut 1 base from V and 2 bases from J, with 15 bases between. CDR3 length: 16 residues. CDR1 SQVTM and CDR2 ANQGSEA come from the germline V gene.

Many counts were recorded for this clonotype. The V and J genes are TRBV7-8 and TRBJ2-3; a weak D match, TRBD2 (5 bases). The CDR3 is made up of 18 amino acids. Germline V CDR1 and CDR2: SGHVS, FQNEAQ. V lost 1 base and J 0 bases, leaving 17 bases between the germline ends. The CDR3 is CASSLGYPAVTSTDTQYF. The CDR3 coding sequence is TGTGCCAGCAGCTTAGGGTACCCAGCGGTTACAAGCACAGATACGCAGTATTTT.

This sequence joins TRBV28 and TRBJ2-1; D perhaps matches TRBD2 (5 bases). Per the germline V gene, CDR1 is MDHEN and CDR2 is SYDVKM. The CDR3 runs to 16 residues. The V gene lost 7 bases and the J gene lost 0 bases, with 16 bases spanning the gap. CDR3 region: CASIGGVFSSYNEQFF. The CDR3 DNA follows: TGTGCCAGCATTGGAGGAGTCTTTAGCTCCTACAATGAGCAGTTCTTC. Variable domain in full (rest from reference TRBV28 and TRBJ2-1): DVKVTQSSRYLVKRTGEKVFLECVQDMDHENMFWYRQDPGLGLRLIYFSYDVKMKEKGDIPEGYSVSREKKERFSLILESASTNQTSMYLCASIGGVFSSYNEQFFGPGTRLTVL.

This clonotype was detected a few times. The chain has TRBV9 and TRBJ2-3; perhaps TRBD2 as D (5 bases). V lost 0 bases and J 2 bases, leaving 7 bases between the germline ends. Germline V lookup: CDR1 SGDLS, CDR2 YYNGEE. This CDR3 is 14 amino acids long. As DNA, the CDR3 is TGTGCCAGCAGCGTAGCGGGAACCACAGATACGCAGTATTTT. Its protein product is CASSVAGTTDTQYF.

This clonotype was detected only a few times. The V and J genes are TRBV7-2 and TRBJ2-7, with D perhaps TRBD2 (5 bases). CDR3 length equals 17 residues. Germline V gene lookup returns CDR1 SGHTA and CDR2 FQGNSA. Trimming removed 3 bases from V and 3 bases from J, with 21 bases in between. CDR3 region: CASSFSPETLVLYEQYF. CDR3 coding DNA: TGTGCCAGCAGCTTTTCGCCGGAAACACTAGTTCTCTACGAGCAGTACTTC.

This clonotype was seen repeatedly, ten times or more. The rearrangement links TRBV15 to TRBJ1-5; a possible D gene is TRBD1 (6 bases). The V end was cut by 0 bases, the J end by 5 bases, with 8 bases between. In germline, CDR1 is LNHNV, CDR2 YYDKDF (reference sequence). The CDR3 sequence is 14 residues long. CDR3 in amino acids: CATSREGAYQPQHF. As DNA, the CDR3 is TGTGCCACCAGCAGAGAGGGGGCTTATCAGCCCCAGCATTTT.